The next 19 T cell receptor beta chains were all read from a single sample in a study of TIL therapy for anti-PD-1-resistant metastatic lung cancer. Sequencing used immunoSEQ v3. Produced via immunoSEQ multiplex PCR; TCRdb's table is partial and in-frame only. The sample yields 25,000 to 30,000 clones, 72% seen once. Documented time point: pre-treatment sample, taken before nivolumab and TIL therapy. The tumor samples were excised metastases, mostly pleural nodules or supraclavicular lymph nodes. The input for sequencing was tumor tissue, taken at baseline. The receptors stem from a person aged 25-80 years with non-small cell lung cancer.

Only one count was recorded for this clone. This sequence joins TRBV11-3 and TRBJ2-1, with D perhaps TRBD1 or TRBD2 (6 bases each). The CDR3 spans 17 residues. Germline-derived CDR1 and CDR2 are SGHNT and YENEEA. Trimming took off 1 base at V and 0 bases at J, with 13 bases between the two ends. DNA for the CDR3: TGTGCCAGCAGCTTAGCTATGGGGGGCCTCTCCTACAATGAGCAGTTCTTC. Translating gives CASSLAMGGLSYNEQFF.

The V gene is TRBV9, the J gene TRBJ2-1, with 9 bases aligning to TRBD1. This CDR3 has 15 amino acids. Looked up from germline, CDR1 is SGDLS and CDR2 is YYNGEE. V was clipped by 4 bases and J by 2 bases; unmatched bases: 4. CDR3 nucleotide sequence: TGTGCCAGCAGCATCCGGGACAGGGCCTACAATGAGCAGTTCTTC. Protein product: CASSIRDRAYNEQFF.

V usage is TRBV6-1 and J usage is TRBJ2-7; maybe TRBD1 (6 bases). Germline V gene lookup returns CDR1 MNHNS and CDR2 SASEGT. The CDR3 has 16 amino acids. V was shortened by 3 bases and J by 5 bases, with 20 bases between the two germline ends. The CDR3 loop is CASSDMGRGYRDEQYF. The CDR3 DNA reads as TGTGCCAGCAGTGATATGGGCAGGGGCTATAGGGACGAGCAGTACTTC.

The chain joins TRBV10-3 to TRBJ2-7; D unresolved. Germline values: CDR1 ENHRY, CDR2 SYGVKD. Trimming cost V 3 bases and J 3 bases, with 9 bases left between them. CDR3 length equals 13 residues. The CDR3 region has the DNA TGTGCCATCAGTGAAATACAGAACTACGAGCAGTACTTC. It encodes CAISEIQNYEQYF.

The V call is TRBV10-3, the J call TRBJ2-5; TRBD2 matches 10 bases. The CDR3 is 18 amino acids. Germline lookup yields CDR1 ENHRY and CDR2 SYGVKD. The trim removed 4 bases at V and 0 bases at J, leaving 11 bases unmatched. In DNA, the CDR3 is TGTGCCATCAGTGTAATCCTTACTAGCGGGGCGTACCAAGAGACCCAGTACTTC. It encodes CAISVILTSGAYQETQYF.

The chain links TRBV9 to TRBJ2-1; D might be TRBD2 (7 bases). Between the trimmed V and J ends, which lost 0 bases and 2 bases, there was a span of 15 bases. The CDR3 has 17 amino acids. The germline V gene encodes CDR1 SGDLS and CDR2 YYNGEE. Here the CDR3 reads CASSVAGGGPTYNEQFF. The DNA of the CDR3 is TGTGCCAGCAGCGTAGCGGGCGGGGGCCCTACCTACAATGAGCAGTTCTTC.

The genes are TRBV9 and TRBJ2-7; TRBD1 or TRBD2 may be the D gene (5 bases each). CDR3 length: 13 amino acids. Germline CDR1 reads SGDLS; CDR2 reads YYNGEE. The V and J ends lost 2 bases and 3 bases respectively, with 9 bases between them. CDR3 sequence: CASSVGVNYEQYF. CDR3 coding DNA: TGTGCCAGCAGCGTGGGGGTAAACTACGAGCAGTACTTC.

DNA for the CDR3: TGTGCCAGCAGCTACACCCGGAGGGCGGCCACTGAAGCTTTCTTT. Translation: CASSYTRRAATEAFF. J is TRBJ1-1 and V is TRBV5-6; no firm D call. The CDR3 consists of 15 residues. V was pared by 3 bases and J by 4 bases, with 16 bases between. CDR1 SGHDT and CDR2 YYEEEE come from the germline V gene.

This chain uses TRBV2 with TRBJ2-1; 7 bases match TRBD2. Germline trimming cut 10 bases from V and 2 bases from J; bases unmatched to any gene: 14. Germline V gene sequence: CDR1 SNHLY, CDR2 FYNNEI. The CDR3 covers 16 residues. The CDR3 DNA sequence: TGTGCCACCCAAAACGGGCTGGCGGGGGCCTACAATGAGCAGTTCTTC. It specifies CATQNGLAGAYNEQFF.

This clone occurred a few times. The gene calls are TRBV10-3 and TRBJ1-5; weak D call: TRBD1 (5 bases). Germline V lookup: CDR1 ENHRY, CDR2 SYGVKD. V was trimmed by 3 bases and J by 7 bases, leaving 16 bases between them. The CDR3 runs 15 residues. The CDR3 nucleotides are TGTGCCATCAGTGACCAAGGGACCGCCAAGCAGCCCCAGCATTTT. Protein sequence: CAISDQGTAKQPQHF.

Regarding this clone: Its ends do not fully match the called genes, so a read error is possible. The rearrangement links TRBV7-7 to TRBJ2-5; tentative D call: TRBD2 (5 bases). The CDR3 covers 13 residues. In germline, CDR1 is SSHAT, CDR2 FNYEAQ (reference sequence). Here the CDR3 reads CASSSGLSETQYF. In DNA, the CDR3 is TGTGCTAGCAGCTCTGGACTCTCAGAGACCCAGTACTTC.

This clone was detected a few times. V and J are TRBV7-2 and TRBJ1-5; no definite D call. This CDR3 has 14 amino acids. Germline values: CDR1 SGHTA, CDR2 FQGNSA. Deletions cut 5 bases from V and 1 base from J, with 9 bases between. As DNA, the CDR3 is TGTGCCAGCAGCCGCGCGGACAGCAATCAGCCCCAGCATTTT. Translated, it gives CASSRADSNQPQHF.

This clone was seen only once. This chain links TRBV6-1 with TRBJ1-1, with 8 bases that match TRBD1. The junction had 11 bases not matched to a gene; V was cut back by 4 bases and J by 4 bases. This CDR3 is built from 16 residues. Germline-derived CDR1 and CDR2 are MNHNS and SASEGT. CDR3 amino acids: CASSVNRGWLVTEAFF. CDR3 coding DNA: TGTGCCAGCAGTGTCAACAGGGGGTGGTTGGTCACTGAAGCTTTCTTT.

This clone was recorded a few times. The V gene is TRBV5-1, the J gene TRBJ2-1, with D possibly matching TRBD2 (6 bases). Trimming left V 0 bases short and J 0 bases short, with 10 bases between. The CDR3 is 16 amino acids. Germline V gives CDR1 SGHRS, CDR2 YFSETQ. The CDR3 nucleotides are TGCGCCAGCAGCTTGGAGCCGGGAGACTCCTACAATGAGCAGTTCTTC. It translates to CASSLEPGDSYNEQFF.

The genes are TRBV6-1 and TRBJ2-3, with D unresolved. The length of the CDR3 is 11 residues. Germline CDR1 and CDR2: MNHNS and SASEGT. Deletions cut 6 bases from V and 8 bases from J, with 9 bases between. Written as DNA, the CDR3 is TGTGCCAGCAGCAAGCTTGGTACGCAGTATTTT. This gives the protein CASSKLGTQYF.

The gene calls are TRBV4-2 and TRBJ2-7; TRBD1 aligns across 7 bases. The CDR3 extends over 15 amino acids. Losses at the gene ends were 0 bases for V and 4 bases for J; bases not matched to a gene: 6. Germline CDR1 LGHNA, CDR2 YNFKEQ. The CDR3 protein is CASSQDPGGFYEQYF. In DNA form, the CDR3 reads TGTGCCAGCAGCCAAGATCCAGGGGGTTTTTACGAGCAGTACTTC.

The genes are TRBV6-6 and TRBJ1-2; TRBD1 matches at 8 bases. The ends lost 6 bases at V and 1 base at J; junction bases unmatched: 7. The CDR3 consists of 15 residues. The V gene's germline CDR1 is MNHNY and CDR2 SVGAGI (reference sequence). The CDR3 sequence is CASRPGTGNNYGYTF. In nucleotides, the CDR3 is TGTGCCAGCAGACCCGGGACAGGCAATAACTATGGCTACACCTTC.

The V call is TRBV9, the J call TRBJ2-2; unclear D gene. V was trimmed by 4 bases and J by 1 base, leaving 11 bases between them. The CDR3 is 15 amino acids. The V gene's germline CDR1 is SGDLS and CDR2 YYNGEE. Here the CDR3 reads CASSPRSGNTGELFF. CDR3 bases: TGTGCCAGCAGCCCGCGGTCAGGGAACACCGGGGAGCTGTTTTTT.

The chain couples TRBV7-2 to TRBJ1-5, with D tentatively TRBD1 (5 bases). Per germline, CDR1 SGHTA and CDR2 FQGNSA. Deletions cut 2 bases from V and 10 bases from J, with 9 bases between. This CDR3 contains 12 residues. The CDR3 protein is CASSLQTEPQHF. CDR3 sequence (DNA): TGTGCCAGCAGCTTACAGACAGAACCCCAGCATTTT.